This TCR beta chain was obtained from a study of control samples from healthy donors and cancer patients. Generated by immunoSEQ multiplex PCR, the TCRdb table keeps only in-frame clones and is missing some. The table lists about 230,000 clones, 82% of them singletons. V lost 5 bases and J lost 0, with 10 bases in between. This CDR3 is built from 15 residues. Germline V gives CDR1 LGHDT, CDR2 YNNKEL (reference sequence). The J gene is TRBJ1-4, the V gene TRBV3-1 (or the pseudogene TRBV3-2); D might be TRBD1 (5 bases). Sequencing was carried out using PBMCs. The TCR was taken from a woman aged 55-69 years with lung cancer. Written as DNA, the CDR3 is TGTGCCAGCAGCTCCCAGGGAGCAACTAATGAAAAACTGTTTTTT. Translation gives CASSSQGATNEKLFF.